The 32 T cell receptor beta chains presented below share a single source sample, sequenced in a study of T cell repertoires in cytomegalovirus infection. Each CDR3 protein gets one entry after TCRdb re-called the reads with MiXCR. The sample records a few hundred thousand distinct CDR3 sequences, around 18% being singletons. Material for sequencing was PBMCs. These receptors came from a human donor in good health (CMV status not recorded). Some clones in this sample may be carry-over from other donors' samples.

This clonotype was detected once. The rearrangement joins TRBV15 to TRBJ2-1, with unresolved D. Germline CDR1 is LNHNV and CDR2 is YYDKDF (reference sequence). V was clipped by 0 bases and J by 9 bases, with 15 bases between them. The CDR3 is made up of 15 amino acids. In DNA, the CDR3 is TGTGCCACCAGCAGAGATCAGCCTAGAAGTGGTGAGCAGTTCTTC. As protein: CATSRDQPRSGEQFF.

The rearrangement links TRBV4-3 to TRBJ2-3; a possible D gene is TRBD2 (5 bases). CDR1 and CDR2 (germline): LGHNA, YSLEER. CDR3 length: 16 amino acids. The V end was cut by 2 bases, the J end by 4 bases, with 16 bases between. This chain's CDR3 is CASSQYPAVAADTQYF. The CDR3 DNA sequence: TGCGCCAGCAGCCAATACCCAGCGGTGGCGGCAGATACGCAGTATTTT.

This chain uses TRBV6-5 with TRBJ2-3; unclear D gene. The germline CDR1 and CDR2 sequences are MNHEY and SVGAGI. Trimming pared 5 bases from V and 1 base from J, leaving 10 bases between. The CDR3 totals 14 residues. CDR3 nucleotide sequence: TGTGCCAGCAGTCCCCAAGCCCGCACAGATACGCAGTATTTT. Its protein product is CASSPQARTDTQYF.

In its sample, this clonotype was seen a few times. The rearrangement uses TRBV27 and TRBJ1-6; D gene ambiguous. Deletions cut 6 bases from V and 7 bases from J, with 13 bases between. CDR3 size: 14 residues. CDR1 is MNHEY, CDR2 SMNVEV, per germline (reference sequence). CDR3 bases: TGTGCCAGCAGCCCCTCGGGGTGGAATTCACCCCTCCACTTT. It translates to CASSPSGWNSPLHF.

The chain combines TRBV5-1 with TRBJ2-1; tentative D call: TRBD2 (5 bases). The germline gives CDR1 SGHRS, CDR2 YFSETQ. This CDR3 is built from 14 residues. V lost 2 bases and J lost 3, with 9 bases in between. As DNA, the CDR3 is TGCGCCAGCAGCTTCGAGCGGATCTACAATGAGCAGTTCTTC. Protein product: CASSFERIYNEQFF.

This clonotype was detected only a few times. In DNA, the CDR3 is TGTGCCAGCAGTATCGGGGCCCCGGGAGGTAATGAGCAGTTCTTC. Amino acids: CASSIGAPGGNEQFF. This sequence joins TRBV2 and TRBJ2-1; 7 nucleotides align to TRBD2. The trim removed 5 bases at V and 7 bases at J, leaving 11 bases unmatched. The germline gives CDR1 SNHLY, CDR2 FYNNEI. The length of the CDR3 is 15 residues.

This clonotype was found a few times. This chain links TRBV19 with TRBJ1-2, with 7 bases lining up with TRBD1. CDR3 length equals 15 residues. J lost 8 bases, V lost 5 bases, and 14 bases had no gene match. In germline, CDR1 is LNHDA, CDR2 SQIVND (reference sequence). The CDR3 DNA is TGTGCCAGTAGTCCTAGGGGAGGACAGGTTTGGGGCTACACCTTC. This codes for CASSPRGGQVWGYTF.

This clonotype has a count of ten or more. The rearrangement uses TRBV27 and TRBJ2-1; D possibly matches TRBD1 or TRBD2 (6 bases each). The CDR3 is made up of 15 amino acids. Germline lookup yields CDR1 MNHEY and CDR2 SMNVEV (reference sequence). V lost 4 bases to trimming and J lost 4 bases, with 14 bases between them. The CDR3 loop reads CASSWDTGTYNEQFF. CDR3 nucleotide sequence: TGTGCCAGCAGTTGGGACACCGGGACTTACAATGAGCAGTTCTTC.

This clonotype has more than one count but fewer than ten. The V and J genes are TRBV28 and TRBJ2-3; D possibly corresponds to TRBD2 (6 bases). Germline-derived CDR1 and CDR2 are MDHEN and SYDVKM. With 6 bases removed from V and 4 bases from J, the gap between germline ends came to 11 bases. The CDR3 consists of 13 residues. This CDR3 is CASRERRADTQYF. For the CDR3, the DNA is TGTGCCAGCAGGGAAAGGAGGGCAGATACGCAGTATTTT.

This clonotype has at least ten counts. The chain uses TRBV20-1 and TRBJ2-5; D may correspond to TRBD1 or TRBD2 (7 bases each). The CDR3 length is 14 residues. Germline assignment: CDR1 DFQATT and CDR2 SNEGSKA (reference sequence). Trimming removed 5 bases from V and 3 bases from J, with 16 bases in between. The CDR3 bases are TGCAGTGCTGTCAGGGGGGGGAACGAAGAGACCCAGTACTTC. It specifies CSAVRGGNEETQYF.

This clonotype was recorded at least ten times. The V call is TRBV7-2, the J call TRBJ1-2; D gene uncertain. Trimming pared 3 bases from V and 5 bases from J, leaving 16 bases between. Per germline, CDR1 SGHTA and CDR2 FQGNSA. The CDR3 length is 15 residues. The CDR3 DNA sequence: TGTGCCAGCAGCTTTGCCGGGGTCGGTGGGTATGGCTACACCTTC. This encodes CASSFAGVGGYGYTF.

Many counts were recorded for this clonotype. This chain uses TRBV11-2 with TRBJ1-5, with no clear D. The ends were cut back, 1 base at V and 1 base at J, with 8 bases in the middle. CDR3 length equals 15 residues. Germline CDR1 and CDR2: SGHAT and FQNNGV. The CDR3 bases are TGTGCCAGCAGCTTAGGGTCTGTGAGCAATCAGCCCCAGCATTTT. Translated, it gives CASSLGSVSNQPQHF.

This clonotype was seen many times. The J gene is TRBJ1-6, the V gene TRBV7-2; 8 nucleotides align to TRBD1. CDR3 length: 15 residues. After removal of 3 bases from V and 8 bases from J, the junction contained 6 bases not matched to a gene. Per the germline V gene, CDR1 is SGHTA and CDR2 is FQGNSA. DNA of the CDR3: TGTGCCAGCAGCTTTGCAGGGGGCAGGGATTCACCCCTCCACTTT. Translation gives CASSFAGGRDSPLHF.

V is TRBV20-1 and J is TRBJ2-3, with D maybe TRBD2 (5 bases). The CDR3 extends over 12 amino acids. Germline-derived CDR1 and CDR2 are DFQATT and SNEGSKA (reference sequence). The germline V and J ends were trimmed by 6 bases and 2 bases, with 9 bases remaining between them. The CDR3, as DNA: TGCAGTGCCAATAGCGACACAGATACGCAGTATTTT. Protein product: CSANSDTDTQYF.

This clonotype was counted only a few times. The J gene is TRBJ2-3, the V gene TRBV29-1; D gene ambiguous. V lost 5 bases and J 1 base, leaving 7 bases between the germline ends. The germline gives CDR1 SQVTM, CDR2 ANQGSEA. This CDR3 contains 12 residues. For the CDR3, the DNA is TGCAGCGTTCAGGACCGCACAGATACGCAGTATTTT. Protein product: CSVQDRTDTQYF.

In its sample, this clonotype was seen many times. This chain uses TRBV7-8 with TRBJ2-7; D is perhaps TRBD2 (6 bases). This CDR3 has 15 amino acids. In germline, CDR1 is SGHVS, CDR2 FQNEAQ. V lost 0 bases and J lost 3, with 12 bases in between. CDR3 bases: TGTGCCAGCAGCTTAGCGCTACCGGGAGTCTACGAGCAGTACTTC. Its protein is CASSLALPGVYEQYF. The full variable domain, rest sourced from reference TRBV7-8 and TRBJ2-7, is GAGVSQSPRYKVAKRGQDVALRCDPISGHVSLFWYQQALGQGPEFLTYFQNEAQLDKSGLPSDRFFAERPEGSVSTLKIQRTQQEDSAVYLCASSLALPGVYEQYFGPGTRLTVT.

This clonotype came up many times. The CDR3, as DNA: TGTGCCAGCAGCTTAACTAACAGGGGGCTGGATGAGCAGTTCTTC. It yields the protein CASSLTNRGLDEQFF. The rearrangement links TRBV7-6 to TRBJ2-1, with 9 bases fitting TRBD1. CDR1 is SGHVS and CDR2 is FNYEAQ in the germline V gene. The CDR3 is 15 amino acids. V lost 2 bases and J lost 8; bases outside the gene matches: 7.

The chain couples TRBV29-1 to TRBJ2-1; D is unresolved. The V end was cut by 7 bases, the J end by 9 bases, with 13 bases between. Per the germline V gene, CDR1 is SQVTM and CDR2 is ANQGSEA. The CDR3 covers 11 residues. As DNA, the CDR3 is TGCAGCGCTCCCTTTGTGGCTGAGCAGTTCTTC. It encodes CSAPFVAEQFF.

This clonotype occurred many times. Here the CDR3 reads CASSLATGGGETQYF. CDR3 bases: TGTGCCAGCAGCTTAGCGACGGGGGGAGGAGAGACCCAGTACTTC. The J gene is TRBJ2-5, the V gene TRBV7-9; 7 bases line up with TRBD2. CDR1 is SEHNR and CDR2 is FQNEAQ in the germline V gene (reference sequence). J gave up 4 bases and V 0 bases, and 5 bases lay outside the gene matches. The CDR3 runs to 15 residues. Based on the CDR3 plus reference TRBV7-9 and TRBJ2-5, the full variable domain is DTGVSQNPRHKITKRGQNVTFRCDPISEHNRLYWYRQTLGQGPEFLTYFQNEAQLEKSRLLSDRFSAERPKGSFSTLEIQRTEQGDSAMYLCASSLATGGGETQYFGPGTRLLVL.

This clonotype was picked up many times. V and J are TRBV7-2 and TRBJ1-1; 7 bases fit TRBD1. Germline trimming cut 4 bases from V and 2 bases from J; bases unmatched to any gene: 1. The CDR3 length is 13 residues. Germline CDR1 and CDR2: SGHTA and FQGNSA. CDR3 coding DNA: TGTGCCAGCAGCTGGGACAGTAACACTGAAGCTTTCTTT. Its translation is CASSWDSNTEAFF.

This clonotype has only a few counts. This chain links TRBV5-6 with TRBJ1-2, with TRBD1 matching over 9 bases. The CDR3 is 14 residues long. Germline V gene sequence: CDR1 SGHDT, CDR2 YYEEEE. V was clipped by 3 bases and J by 2 bases; unmatched bases: 2. CDR3 sequence (DNA): TGTGCCAGCAGCTGGGGACAGGGAAACTATGGCTACACCTTC. This translates into CASSWGQGNYGYTF. The entire variable domain, with the rest obtained from reference TRBV5-6 and TRBJ1-2, is as follows: DAGVTQSPTHLIKTRGQQVTLRCSPKSGHDTVSWYQQALGQGPQFIFQYYEEEERQRGNFPDRFSGHQFPNYSSELNVNALLLGDSALYLCASSWGQGNYGYTFGSGTRLTVV.

In its sample, this clonotype was seen a few times. This chain uses TRBV4-1 with TRBJ2-2; no clear D gene. Germline V gene lookup returns CDR1 MGHRA and CDR2 YSYEKL. Trimming took off 1 base at V and 0 bases at J, with 12 bases between the two ends. This CDR3 comprises 17 residues. The CDR3: CASSQVVLTPNTGELFF. The CDR3 DNA follows: TGCGCCAGCAGCCAAGTCGTGCTGACGCCGAACACCGGGGAGCTGTTTTTT.

This clonotype showed up just a few times. CDR3 protein: CASSYSTGLYTDTQYF. In DNA, the CDR3 is TGTGCCAGCAGTTACTCAACAGGGTTGTACACAGATACGCAGTATTTT. This chain joins TRBV6-8 and TRBJ2-3, with D possibly being TRBD1 (6 bases). Trimming removed 0 bases at V and 2 bases at J, with 12 bases between. Germline CDR1 is MNHGY and CDR2 is SAAAGT. The CDR3 contains 16 residues.

The chain has TRBV5-6 and TRBJ1-4; unclear D gene. Per the germline V gene, CDR1 is SGHDT and CDR2 is YYEEEE. Trimming removed 0 bases from V and 8 bases from J, with 11 bases in between. CDR3 size: 14 residues. The CDR3 sequence: CASSLGQLDEKLFF. CDR3 sequence (DNA): TGTGCCAGCAGCTTGGGGCAACTGGACGAAAAACTGTTTTTT.

The table lists this clonotype with many counts. V usage is TRBV7-2 and J usage is TRBJ2-3; D might be TRBD2 (5 bases). V shed 0 bases and J shed 0 bases, with 7 bases lying between them. The CDR3 is made up of 15 amino acids. CDR1 and CDR2 (germline): SGHTA, FQGNSA. This CDR3 reads CASSLAGVSTDTQYF. CDR3 nucleotides: TGTGCCAGCAGCTTAGCGGGAGTCAGCACAGATACGCAGTATTTT.

Ten or more counts support this clonotype. This chain uses TRBV7-2 with TRBJ2-7, with D uncertain. V was trimmed by 3 bases and J by 3 bases, leaving 6 bases between them. Looked up from germline, CDR1 is SGHTA and CDR2 is FQGNSA. There are 12 residues in the CDR3. CDR3 coding DNA: TGTGCCAGCAGCTTTCTGGTCTACGAGCAGTACTTC. Translated, it gives CASSFLVYEQYF.

There are many counts of this clonotype. The chain carries TRBV12-3 or TRBV12-4 and TRBJ2-1, with D perhaps matching TRBD1 or TRBD2 (6 bases each). This CDR3 has 15 residues. V lost 3 bases and J 9 bases, leaving 18 bases between the germline ends. CDR3 sequence (DNA): TGTGCCAGCAGTTTGGTACAGGGAGGTGGGAGTGAGCAGTTCTTC. The encoded protein is CASSLVQGGGSEQFF.

The genes are TRBV27 and TRBJ1-2; 7 nucleotides match TRBD1. CDR1 is MNHEY, CDR2 SMNVEV, per germline (reference sequence). This CDR3 is built from 15 residues. V was pared by 5 bases and J by 4 bases, with 10 bases of the junction left unmatched. The CDR3 region has the DNA TGTGCCAGCAGTATCACAGGGGCGCAAGTCTATGGCTACACCTTC. Amino acid sequence: CASSITGAQVYGYTF.

The genes are TRBV29-1 and TRBJ1-5; D is ambiguous. CDR3 length: 16 residues. From germline, CDR1 is SQVTM and CDR2 ANQGSEA. Trimming left V 1 base short and J 4 bases short, with 17 bases between. As DNA, the CDR3 is TGCAGCGTTGAAGGGGATCTCTCGGGCCGAAATCAGCCCCAGCATTTT. This gives the protein CSVEGDLSGRNQPQHF.

This clonotype was recorded a few times. A junction boundary mismatches the germline segment, possibly from a read error. V gene TRBV20-1 combines with J gene TRBJ2-1; D may be TRBD2 (5 bases). Looked up from germline, CDR1 is DFQATT and CDR2 is SNEGSKA (reference sequence). The CDR3 runs 14 residues. CDR3 nucleotides: TGCAGTGCTCTCCCTAGCCAATTTTACACTGAGCAGTTCTTC. It is translated as CSALPSQFYTEQFF.

The J gene is TRBJ1-5, the V gene TRBV7-2; possible D gene TRBD1, 6 bases. The CDR3 length is 15 residues. Germline assignment: CDR1 SGHTA and CDR2 FQGNSA. The V end was cut by 3 bases, the J end by 2 bases, with 11 bases between. The CDR3 sequence is CASSLGQPGNQPQHF. DNA of the CDR3: TGTGCCAGCAGCTTGGGACAACCTGGCAATCAGCCCCAGCATTTT.

This chain connects TRBV28 to TRBJ1-5, with TRBD1 matching over 9 bases. Germline V gene data show CDR1 as MDHEN and CDR2 as SYDVKM. The V gene end was trimmed by 2 bases and the J gene end by 2 bases; junction bases not matched to a gene: 4. The CDR3 is made up of 16 amino acids. CDR3 loop: CASSLITGGGNQPQHF. CDR3 bases: TGTGCCAGCAGTTTAATTACAGGGGGCGGCAATCAGCCCCAGCATTTT.